These 7 T cell receptor beta chains originate from one sample sequenced in a study of T-cell memory formation after mild COVID-19. One entry per CDR3 protein, called by TCRdb with MiXCR from the 5' RACE reads. This sample yields tens of thousands of distinct CDR3 sequences, of which about 12% are seen a single time; about 25% belongs to the top ten. The sequencing sample was made of PBMCs or a T cell subset sorted from them (not recorded which). All receptors derive from an adult woman who had mild COVID-19 (a few samples of this study predate the infection). Cell type and time point are not known.

V is TRBV27 and J is TRBJ2-7, with D unclear. Looked up from germline, CDR1 is MNHEY and CDR2 is SMNVEV (reference sequence). The CDR3 consists of 16 residues. The V and J ends lost 0 bases and 0 bases respectively, with 12 bases between them. The CDR3 DNA is TGTGCCAGCAGTTTATCGTCTCGGGTTAGCTCCTACGAGCAGTACTTC. This gives the protein CASSLSSRVSSYEQYF.

The chain has TRBV6-4 and TRBJ2-1; 8 bases line up with TRBD1. V lost 3 bases and J lost 8; bases outside the gene matches: 9. Germline loops: CDR1 MRHNA, CDR2 SNTAGT. This CDR3 spans 15 amino acids. This CDR3 reads CASSDAGGAGDEQFF. CDR3 nucleotides: TGTGCCAGCAGTGATGCAGGGGGCGCGGGCGATGAGCAGTTCTTC.

The sample holds a few counts of this clonotype. This chain links TRBV7-9 with TRBJ1-3; TRBD1 agrees at 11 bases. Germline lookup yields CDR1 SEHNR and CDR2 FQNEAQ (reference sequence). The CDR3 sequence is 16 residues long. The trim removed 0 bases at V and 8 bases at J, leaving 6 bases unmatched. Here the CDR3 reads CASSLAGQGASDTIYF. For the CDR3, the DNA is TGTGCCAGCAGCTTAGCTGGACAGGGGGCATCGGACACCATATATTTT.

V gene TRBV7-2 combines with J gene TRBJ1-1, with D tentatively TRBD1 (5 bases). The CDR3 is 15 amino acids. The V gene's germline CDR1 is SGHTA and CDR2 FQGNSA. Trimming shortened V by 3 bases and J by 0 bases, and 11 bases separated the two germline ends. CDR3 nucleotides: TGTGCCAGCAGCTTCCCCGGGACGGTGAACACTGAAGCTTTCTTT. This encodes CASSFPGTVNTEAFF.

A few counts support this clonotype. This chain connects TRBV6-4 to TRBJ2-7; D unclear. Trimming cost V 6 bases and J 0 bases, with 18 bases left between them. The CDR3 runs to 16 residues. CDR1 and CDR2 (germline): MRHNA, SNTAGT. CDR3 coding DNA: TGTGCCAGCAGCACAAAGGGTCGCAGGCCCTCCTACGAGCAGTACTTC. Protein: CASSTKGRRPSYEQYF.

This clonotype was recorded a few times. J is TRBJ2-3 and V is TRBV5-1; 14 bases are shared with TRBD2. There are 17 residues in the CDR3. CDR1 and CDR2 from the germline V gene are SGHRS and YFSETQ. Trimming cost V 3 bases and J 4 bases; bases outside gene matches: 7. CDR3 DNA: TGCGCCAGCAGCTCCGGGACTAGCGGGGGCCTGGCAGATACGCAGTATTTT. This codes for CASSSGTSGGLADTQYF.

This clonotype showed up just a few times. The chain couples TRBV2 to TRBJ1-2, with TRBD1 identical over 11 bases. This CDR3 comprises 15 residues. Germline-derived CDR1 and CDR2 are SNHLY and FYNNEI. The V segment lost 6 bases and the J segment 4 bases; nucleotides outside the gene matches: 7. The CDR3: CASRDGQGAIYGYTF. As DNA, the CDR3 is TGTGCCAGCAGGGACGGACAGGGGGCCATCTATGGCTACACCTTC.